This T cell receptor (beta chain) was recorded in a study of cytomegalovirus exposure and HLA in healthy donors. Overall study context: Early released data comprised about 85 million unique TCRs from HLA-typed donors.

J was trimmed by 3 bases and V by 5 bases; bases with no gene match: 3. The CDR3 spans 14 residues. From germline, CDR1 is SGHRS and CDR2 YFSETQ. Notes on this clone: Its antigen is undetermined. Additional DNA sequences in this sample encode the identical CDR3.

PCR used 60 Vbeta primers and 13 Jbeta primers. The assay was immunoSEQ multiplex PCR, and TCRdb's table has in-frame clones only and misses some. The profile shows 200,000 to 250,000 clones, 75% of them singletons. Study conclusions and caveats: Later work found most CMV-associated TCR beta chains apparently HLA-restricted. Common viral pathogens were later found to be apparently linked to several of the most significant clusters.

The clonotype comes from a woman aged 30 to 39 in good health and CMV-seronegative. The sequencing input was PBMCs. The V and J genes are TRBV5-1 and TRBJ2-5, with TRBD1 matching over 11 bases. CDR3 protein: CASRGQGAKETQYF. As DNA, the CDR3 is TGCGCCAGCAGAGGACAGGGGGCGAAAGAGACCCAGTACTTC.